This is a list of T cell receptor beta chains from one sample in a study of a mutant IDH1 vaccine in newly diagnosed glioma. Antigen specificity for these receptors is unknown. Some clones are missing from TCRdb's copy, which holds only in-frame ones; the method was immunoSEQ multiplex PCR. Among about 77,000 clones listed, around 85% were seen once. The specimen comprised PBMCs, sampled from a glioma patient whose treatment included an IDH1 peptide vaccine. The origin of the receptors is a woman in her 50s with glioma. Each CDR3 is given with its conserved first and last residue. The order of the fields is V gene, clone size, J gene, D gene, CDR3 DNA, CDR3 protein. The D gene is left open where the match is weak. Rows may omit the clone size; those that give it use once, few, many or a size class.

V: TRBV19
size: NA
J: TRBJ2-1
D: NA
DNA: TGTGCCAGTAGTATAAGGGGGAGCTCCTACAATGAGCAGTTCTTC
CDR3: CASSIRGSSYNEQFF

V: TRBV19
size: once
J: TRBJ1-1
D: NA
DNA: TGTGCCAGTAGTATTATAGGGCCCGATTCGTTGTTCTACACTGAAGCTTTCTTT
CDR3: CASSIIGPDSLFYTEAFF

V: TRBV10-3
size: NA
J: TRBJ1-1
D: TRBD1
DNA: TGTGCCATTTCTTCGGGGACAGGGGCAAGGGACACTGAAGCTTTCTTT
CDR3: CAISSGTGARDTEAFF

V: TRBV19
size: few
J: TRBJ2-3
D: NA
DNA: TGTGCCAGTAGTATAAGGGTTAGCGGCCCCACAGATACGCAGTATTTT
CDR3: CASSIRVSGPTDTQYF

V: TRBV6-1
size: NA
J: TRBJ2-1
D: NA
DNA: TGTGCCAGCACGGGGACTCAGTACAATGAGCAGTTCTTC
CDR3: CASTGTQYNEQFF

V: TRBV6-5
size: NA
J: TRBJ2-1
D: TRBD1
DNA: TGTGCCAGCAGTAAACGACAGGGTAGTAACAATGAGCAGTTCTTC
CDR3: CASSKRQGSNNEQFF

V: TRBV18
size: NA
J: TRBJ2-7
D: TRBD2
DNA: TGTGCCAGCTCACTCGACCCGATAGCGGGATTGGCCGAGCAGTACTTC
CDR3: CASSLDPIAGLAEQYF

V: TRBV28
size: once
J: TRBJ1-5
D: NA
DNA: TGTGCCAGCAGTCAAGGCGGGGATAGCAATCAGCCCCAGCATTTT
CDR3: CASSQGGDSNQPQHF

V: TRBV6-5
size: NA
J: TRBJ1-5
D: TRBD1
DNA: TGTGCCAGCAGTCTCAGGGGGCTACATCAGCCCCAGCATTTT
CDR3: CASSLRGLHQPQHF

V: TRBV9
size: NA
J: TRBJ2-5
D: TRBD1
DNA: TGTGCCAGCAGCGTAGGCTTCGGACAGGTCCAAGAGACCCAGTACTTC
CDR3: CASSVGFGQVQETQYF

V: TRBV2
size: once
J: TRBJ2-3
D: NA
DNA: TGTGCCAGCAGGTGGGACAGCACAGATACGCAGTATTTT
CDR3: CASRWDSTDTQYF

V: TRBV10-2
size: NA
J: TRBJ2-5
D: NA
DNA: TGCGCCAGCAGTGAGTTGTGGGTGTCTCAAGAGACCCAGTACTTC
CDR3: CASSELWVSQETQYF

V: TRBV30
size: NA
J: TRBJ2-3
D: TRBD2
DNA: TGTGCCTGGAGTCGGACTAGCGGGAGGAGAGGCACAGATACGCAGTATTTT
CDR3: CAWSRTSGRRGTDTQYF

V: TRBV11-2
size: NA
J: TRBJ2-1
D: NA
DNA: TGTGCCAGCAGCTTGGCGGGCTCCTCCTACAATGAGCAGTTCTTC
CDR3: CASSLAGSSYNEQFF

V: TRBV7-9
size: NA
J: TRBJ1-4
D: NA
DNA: TGTGCCAGCAGACCCAACTCGAGGAGTCGGGAGGGTGAAAAACTGTTTTTT
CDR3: CASRPNSRSREGEKLFF

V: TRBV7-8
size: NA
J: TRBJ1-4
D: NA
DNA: TGTGCCAGCAGCTTCTGGGGTGGTGAAAAACTGTTTTTT
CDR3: CASSFWGGEKLFF